The clone carrying this T cell receptor beta chain has only a few counts. The entry originates in a study of technical replicates of blood from several donors. Profiling relied on immunoSEQ multiplex PCR, and the TCRdb table lists in-frame clones only, not all of them. The sample records around 74,000 clones, approximately 86% being singletons. Specimen: PBMCs. This TCR derives from a human donor in good health. Some clones in this sample may be carry-over from other donors' samples.

The DNA for the CDR3 is TGCGCCAGCACTACTAGCGGGGGCTACAATGAGCAGTTCTTC. It is translated as CASTTSGGYNEQFF. The genes are TRBV5-1 and TRBJ2-1; 11 bases line up with TRBD2. Germline CDR1 is SGHRS and CDR2 is YFSETQ. CDR3 size: 14 residues. V trimming: 6 bases; J trimming: 3 bases; junction bases outside the gene matches: 2. The full variable domain, with the rest looked up from reference TRBV5-1 and TRBJ2-1, is KAGVTQTPRYLIKTRGQQVTLSCSPISGHRSVSWYQQTPGQGLQFLFEYFSETQRNKGNFPGRFSGRQFSNSRSEMNVSTLELGDSALYLCASTTSGGYNEQFFGPGTRLTVL.